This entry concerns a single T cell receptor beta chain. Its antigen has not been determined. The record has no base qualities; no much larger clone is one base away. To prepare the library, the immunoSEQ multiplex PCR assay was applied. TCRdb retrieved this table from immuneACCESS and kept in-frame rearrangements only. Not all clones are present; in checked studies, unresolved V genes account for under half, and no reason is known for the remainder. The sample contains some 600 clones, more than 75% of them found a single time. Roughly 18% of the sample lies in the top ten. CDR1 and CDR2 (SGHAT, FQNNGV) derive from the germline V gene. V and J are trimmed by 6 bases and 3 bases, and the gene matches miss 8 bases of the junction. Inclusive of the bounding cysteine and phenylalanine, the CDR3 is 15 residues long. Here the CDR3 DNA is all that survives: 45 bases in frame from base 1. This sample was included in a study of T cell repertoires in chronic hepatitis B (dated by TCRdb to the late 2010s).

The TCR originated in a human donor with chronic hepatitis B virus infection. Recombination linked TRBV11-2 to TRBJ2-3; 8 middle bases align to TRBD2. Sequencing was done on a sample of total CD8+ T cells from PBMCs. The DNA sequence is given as TGTGCCAGCAGTCGGGAGACTAGCGATACAGATACGCAGTATTTT. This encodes CASSRETSDTDTQYF.